This T cell receptor beta chain stems from a study of T cells after yellow fever vaccination. Whole-study results and caveats: The study re-detected most primary-vaccination clones after the booster (approximately 96% CD4, 88% CD8). One caveat is that FACS-sorted repertoires could contain abundant clonotypes contaminating from the bulk population. A weaker but faster secondary response was observed, peaking on day 5 versus 15.

Generation of TCR cDNA used 5'RACE template switching (which added a universal primer site and UMIs). TCRdb analysed the 5' RACE reads with MiXCR anew, one entry per CDR3 protein. The sample gives a few hundred thousand distinct CDR3 sequences, 3.5% to 4.5% of which show up once; around 24% is in the top ten. This clonotype was found many times. Its antigen is not identified. The input for sequencing was PBMCs, taken 5 days after the yellow fever booster vaccination. This clonotype originated in a man aged 18 to 35 who received the YFV17D yellow fever vaccine.

The CDR3 spells CASSLRSGAVAEKLFF. CDR3 DNA sequence: TGTGCCAGCAGCTTACGTTCAGGGGCAGTGGCTGAAAAACTGTTTTTT. The chain combines TRBV7-8 with TRBJ1-4, with D possibly matching TRBD1 (6 bases). In germline, CDR1 is SGHVS, CDR2 FQNEAQ. The CDR3 totals 16 residues. V dropped 2 bases and J dropped 7 bases, with 17 bases sitting between them. The variable domain in full, with the rest retrieved from reference TRBV7-8 and TRBJ1-4, is GAGVSQSPRYKVAKRGQDVALRCDPISGHVSLFWYQQALGQGPEFLTYFQNEAQLDKSGLPSDRFFAERPEGSVSTLKIQRTQQEDSAVYLCASSLRSGAVAEKLFFGSGTQLSVL.